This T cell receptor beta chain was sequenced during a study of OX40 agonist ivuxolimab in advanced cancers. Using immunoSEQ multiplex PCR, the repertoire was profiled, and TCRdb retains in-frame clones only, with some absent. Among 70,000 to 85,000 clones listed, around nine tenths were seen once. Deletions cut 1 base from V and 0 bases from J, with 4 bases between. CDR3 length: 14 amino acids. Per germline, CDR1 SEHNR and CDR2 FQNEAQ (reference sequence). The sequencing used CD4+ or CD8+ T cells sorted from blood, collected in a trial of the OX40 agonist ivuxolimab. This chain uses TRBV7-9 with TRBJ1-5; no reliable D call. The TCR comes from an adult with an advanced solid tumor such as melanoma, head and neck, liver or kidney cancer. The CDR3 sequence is CASSLEDSNQPQHF. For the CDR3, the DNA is TGTGCCAGCAGCTTAGAAGATAGCAATCAGCCCCAGCATTTT.